The entry below describes one T cell receptor beta chain. The antigen is undetermined. Each donor was nominally healthy when sampled (though unrecorded immune exposures were likely). This sample was included in a study of cytomegalovirus exposure and HLA in healthy donors. Amplification used 60 Vbeta primers and 13 Jbeta primers. TCRdb keeps only in-frame clones here, not all; method: immunoSEQ multiplex PCR. The sample has approximately 180,000 clones, approximately 12% seen once. General study findings and limits: Analysis performed later found 15,000 or so TCR beta sequences associated with HLA alleles at 0.05 false discovery rate.

In germline, CDR1 is MNHEY, CDR2 SMNVEV (reference sequence). Between the trimmed V and J ends, which lost 4 bases and 4 bases, there was a span of 16 bases. The CDR3 extends over 16 amino acids. Sequencing was carried out using PBMCs. J is TRBJ2-2 and V is TRBV27; perhaps TRBD2 as D (7 bases). The receptor comes from a man between 50 and 59 years old in good health and CMV-seropositive. CDR3 coding DNA: TGTGCCAGCAGTTGGGGGGGGCAGGGCTTCACCGGGGAGCTGTTTTTT. It specifies CASSWGGQGFTGELFF.